These 23 T cell receptor beta chains were sequenced from one sample in a study of T cells in Graves' hyperthyroidism and ophthalmopathy. RNA transcripts gave rise to amplified TCR beta CDR3 regions. In the first-round RT-PCR of the TCR CDR3, the HTBI primer set was used. TCRdb redid the calling of the multiplex PCR reads with MiXCR, one entry per CDR3 protein. The data hold over 700,000 distinct CDR3 sequences, with 38% observed a single time. The specimen sequenced was blood. These receptor sequences come from a man aged 18 to 29 with Graves' hyperthyroidism.

A note on this clonotype: No DNA is shown, since the ends of the CDR3 on it are uncertain; the CDR3 is the one TCRdb lists. The chain uses TRBV15 and TRBJ1-4. The CDR3 comprises 17 residues, both ends counted. Germline CDR1 reads LNHNV; CDR2 reads YYDKDF (reference sequence). CDR3 residues: CATSRDRTYTFGSELGF.

In its sample, this clonotype was seen many times. This rearrangement joins TRBV10-3 to TRBJ1-5, with no clear D. The CDR3 is made up of 15 amino acids. The germline V and J ends were trimmed by 0 bases and 3 bases, with 9 bases remaining between them. Germline V lookup: CDR1 ENHRY, CDR2 SYGVKD. CDR3 nucleotides: TGTGCCATCAGTGAGTCACGGGGTCCCAATCAGCCCCAGCATTTT. Translated, it gives CAISESRGPNQPQHF.

This clonotype was seen a few times. This chain joins TRBV7-2 and TRBJ1-1; D unclear. This CDR3 comprises 14 residues. The germline CDR1 and CDR2 sequences are SGHTA and FQGNSA. Trimming took off 7 bases at V and 4 bases at J, with 16 bases between the two ends. CDR3 sequence reads: CASTYTFLSTEAFF. The CDR3 DNA is TGTGCCAGCACCTACACCTTTTTATCCACTGAAGCTTTCTTT.

This sequence joins TRBV5-6 and TRBJ2-5, with D tentatively TRBD1 or TRBD2 (5 bases each). Germline V gene data show CDR1 as SGHDT and CDR2 as YYEEEE. V was shortened by 2 bases and J by 1 base, with 15 bases between the two germline ends. The CDR3 runs 16 residues. CDR3 protein: CASSFVLSGPQETQYF. The CDR3 DNA is TGTGCCAGCAGCTTTGTGTTGTCGGGACCCCAAGAGACCCAGTACTTC.

This chain links TRBV12-5 with TRBJ2-2; D unclear. The CDR3 runs to 13 residues. Trimming stripped 2 bases from V and 3 bases from J, with 4 bases between. Germline V gene data show CDR1 as LGHNT and CDR2 as FRNRAP. The CDR3 DNA is TGTGCTAGTGGTTTGCCTTACACCGGGGAGCTGTTTTTT. This encodes CASGLPYTGELFF.

This clonotype was seen at least ten times. This chain uses TRBV7-9 with TRBJ2-7; D possibly uses TRBD1 or TRBD2 (5 bases each). Trimming left V 6 bases short and J 6 bases short, with 15 bases between. The length of the CDR3 is 13 residues. CDR1 is SEHNR and CDR2 is FQNEAQ in the germline V gene (reference sequence). CDR3 region: CASRTGPSLEQYF. CDR3 nucleotide sequence: TGTGCCAGCAGGACGGGACCGAGCCTCGAGCAGTACTTC.

The chain's CDR3 is CASSLEFGQNTEAFF. DNA for the CDR3: TGCGCCAGCAGCTTGGAGTTCGGCCAGAACACTGAAGCTTTCTTT. This chain uses TRBV5-1 with TRBJ1-1; no reliable D call. Trimming shortened V by 0 bases and J by 1 base, and 10 bases separated the two germline ends. Germline values: CDR1 SGHRS, CDR2 YFSETQ. The CDR3 contains 15 residues. The variable domain in full, with the rest retrieved from reference TRBV5-1 and TRBJ1-1, is KAGVTQTPRYLIKTRGQQVTLSCSPISGHRSVSWYQQTPGQGLQFLFEYFSETQRNKGNFPGRFSGRQFSNSRSEMNVSTLELGDSALYLCASSLEFGQNTEAFFGQGTRLTVV.

The chain couples TRBV29-1 to TRBJ2-3, with 10 positions matching TRBD1. The germline gives CDR1 SQVTM, CDR2 ANQGSEA. Trimming removed 7 bases from V and 3 bases from J; junction bases left unmatched: 7. CDR3 length: 14 residues. The CDR3 sequence: CSALDRGRTDTQYF. DNA for the CDR3: TGCAGCGCCCTAGACAGGGGGCGAACAGATACGCAGTATTTT.

A few counts support this clonotype. J is TRBJ2-7 and V is TRBV12-3 or TRBV12-4, with unresolved D. V lost 1 base to trimming and J lost 3 bases, with 13 bases between them. The CDR3 sequence is 15 residues long. For the CDR3, the DNA is TGTGCCAGCAGTTTAGGCTCGGCAAGGGACTACGAGCAGTACTTC. Translation gives CASSLGSARDYEQYF.

The chain links TRBV12-3 or TRBV12-4 to TRBJ2-6; D is ambiguous. The CDR3 has 16 amino acids. V was pared by 3 bases and J by 3 bases, with 12 bases between. The CDR3 DNA reads as TGTGCCAGCAGTTTCAGTAGGGCATTTGGGGCCAACGTCCTGACTTTC. It codes for CASSFSRAFGANVLTF.

The V call is TRBV12-3 or TRBV12-4, the J call TRBJ1-2, with D hard to call. Trimming removed 1 base from V and 4 bases from J, with 10 bases in between. This CDR3 has 14 amino acids. As DNA, the CDR3 is TGTGCCAGCAGTTTAGGGACCGCGGTCTATGGCTACACCTTC. Its protein is CASSLGTAVYGYTF.

The gene calls are TRBV10-3 and TRBJ2-7, with a weak D call TRBD1 (5 bases). The V gene's germline CDR1 is ENHRY and CDR2 SYGVKD. This CDR3 has 8 amino acids. The CDR3 nucleotides are TGTGCCATCAGTGAGGCAGGGGTC. It specifies CAISEAGV.

The table lists this clonotype with many counts. The chain combines TRBV5-1 with TRBJ1-1; 7 positions agree with TRBD1. Trimming took 4 bases from V and 11 from J; bases not matched to a gene: 8. This CDR3 spans 12 amino acids. Germline-derived CDR1 and CDR2 are SGHRS and YFSETQ. The CDR3 loop reads CASSPGQAAAFF. CDR3 nucleotides: TGCGCCAGCAGCCCCGGACAGGCAGCCGCTTTCTTT.

This clonotype was counted ten times or more. The chain has TRBV7-9 and TRBJ1-6; D not certain. The CDR3 totals 12 residues. Germline values: CDR1 SEHNR, CDR2 FQNEAQ (reference sequence). V gave up 8 bases and J gave up 8 bases, with 10 bases separating them. CDR3 DNA: TGTGCCAGCGGGGAAGGTGATTCACCCCTCCACTTT. Translation: CASGEGDSPLHF.

The J gene is TRBJ2-1, the V gene TRBV2; 10 bases agree with TRBD2. CDR1 and CDR2 from the germline V gene are SNHLY and FYNNEI. After removal of 6 bases from V and 0 bases from J, the junction contained 8 bases not matched to a gene. This CDR3 region has 17 residues. As DNA, the CDR3 is TGTGCCAGCAGCTGGACTAGCGGACAAAGCTCCTACAATGAGCAGTTCTTC. Its translation is CASSWTSGQSSYNEQFF.

This chain links TRBV11-2 with TRBJ2-7, with 9 positions matching TRBD1. The junction had 5 bases not matched to a gene; V was cut back by 5 bases and J by 3 bases. Germline V gives CDR1 SGHAT, CDR2 FQNNGV. There are 14 residues in the CDR3. The CDR3, as DNA: TGTGCCAGCAGCCGGACAGGGGCCTACTACGAGCAGTACTTC. Translation gives CASSRTGAYYEQYF.

V usage is TRBV20-1 and J usage is TRBJ2-6, with a tentative D call TRBD1 (6 bases). The CDR3 spans 17 residues. The germline V gene encodes CDR1 DFQATT and CDR2 SNEGSKA (reference sequence). Deletions cut 4 bases from V and 0 bases from J, with 16 bases between. The CDR3 region has the DNA TGCAGTGCTACCCCCAGGGGCTCCAACTCTGGGGCCAACGTCCTGACTTTC. Translation gives CSATPRGSNSGANVLTF.

The V and J genes are TRBV7-2 and TRBJ2-7, with 11 bases matching TRBD1. CDR3 length equals 17 residues. Germline CDR1 SGHTA, CDR2 FQGNSA. V dropped 5 bases and J dropped 5; count of bases not matched to a gene: 14. CDR3: CASSPRPGQGGADEQYF. CDR3 sequence (DNA): TGTGCCAGCAGCCCCCGACCGGGACAGGGGGGAGCGGACGAGCAGTACTTC.

This clonotype was detected only a few times. The J gene is TRBJ2-7, the V gene TRBV20-1; TRBD1 aligns across 8 bases. Germline CDR1 and CDR2: DFQATT and SNEGSKA (reference sequence). V dropped 1 base and J dropped 1; count of bases not matched to a gene: 6. CDR3 length: 15 amino acids. The CDR3: CSARAEDRESYEQYF. The CDR3 DNA reads TGCAGTGCTAGAGCCGAGGACAGGGAATCCTACGAGCAGTACTTC.

A few counts support this clonotype. This chain joins TRBV11-3 and TRBJ1-1, with D possibly being TRBD1 (6 bases). Per germline, CDR1 SGHNT and CDR2 YENEEA. The CDR3 extends over 15 amino acids. The germline V and J ends were trimmed by 6 bases and 1 base, with 15 bases remaining between them. The CDR3 loop reads CASSTTGGSNTEAFF. The CDR3 DNA reads as TGTGCCAGCAGTACGACAGGAGGGTCGAACACTGAAGCTTTCTTT.

V gene TRBV7-3 combines with J gene TRBJ2-5; 8 nucleotides agree with TRBD2. This CDR3 has 15 amino acids. The J segment lost 5 bases and the V segment lost 7 bases, leaving 12 bases of the junction unmatched. Germline-derived CDR1 and CDR2 are SGHTA and FQGTGA. As DNA, the CDR3 is TGTGCCAGCAAGAGGACGGGAGGGCCGGAGGAGACCCAGTACTTC. It yields the protein CASKRTGGPEETQYF.

This clonotype appeared many times. The chain employs TRBV24-1 and TRBJ2-5; the D call may be TRBD1 or TRBD2 (5 bases each). Trimming took off 7 bases at V and 5 bases at J, with 22 bases between the two ends. CDR1 and CDR2 from the germline V gene are KGHDR and SFDVKD. The CDR3 extends over 16 amino acids. CDR3 protein: CATSLPGRLCPETQYF. CDR3 in DNA: TGTGCCACCAGCCTCCCGGGACGCTTATGCCCGGAGACCCAGTACTTC.

This clonotype was picked up a small number of times. The chain recombines TRBV6-5 with TRBJ1-6; D unclear. With 0 bases removed from V and 7 bases from J, the gap between germline ends came to 13 bases. Germline CDR1 MNHEY, CDR2 SVGAGI. This CDR3 comprises 16 residues. The CDR3 DNA reads as TGTGCCAGCAGTTACTCGACATCCTTAGGGAATTCACCCCTCCACTTT. It codes for CASSYSTSLGNSPLHF.